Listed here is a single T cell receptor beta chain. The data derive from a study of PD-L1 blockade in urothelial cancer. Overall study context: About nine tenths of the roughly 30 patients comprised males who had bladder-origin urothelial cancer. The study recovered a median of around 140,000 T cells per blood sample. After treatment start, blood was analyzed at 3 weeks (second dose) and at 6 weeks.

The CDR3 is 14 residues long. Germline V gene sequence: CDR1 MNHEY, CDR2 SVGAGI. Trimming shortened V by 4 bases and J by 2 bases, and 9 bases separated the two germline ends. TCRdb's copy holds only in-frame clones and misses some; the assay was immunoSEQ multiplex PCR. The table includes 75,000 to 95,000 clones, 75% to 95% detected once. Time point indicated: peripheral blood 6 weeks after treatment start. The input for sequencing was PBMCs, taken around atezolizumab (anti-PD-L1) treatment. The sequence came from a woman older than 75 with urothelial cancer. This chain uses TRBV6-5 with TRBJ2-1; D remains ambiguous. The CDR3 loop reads CASSSRVTYNEQFF. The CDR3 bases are TGTGCCAGCAGTTCCCGGGTGACCTACAATGAGCAGTTCTTC.